Following are 32 T cell receptor beta chains from one sample sequenced in a study of T cells in Graves' hyperthyroidism and ophthalmopathy. Amplified TCR beta CDR3 regions came from RNA transcripts. The TCR CDR3 was amplified in a first-round RT-PCR using the HTBI primer set. TCRdb re-derived calls from the multiplex PCR reads in MiXCR, one entry per CDR3 protein. This table holds over 450,000 distinct CDR3 sequences, under 15% found once. Sequenced: blood. These receptors were obtained from a woman between 18 and 30 years old with Graves' hyperthyroidism.

V and J are TRBV27 and TRBJ2-1; 7 bases fit TRBD1. CDR1 is MNHEY and CDR2 is SMNVEV in the germline V gene (reference sequence). This CDR3 is built from 14 residues. The trim removed 7 bases at V and 5 bases at J, leaving 8 bases unmatched. CDR3 amino acids: CASTQGDSNNEQFF. As DNA, the CDR3 is TGTGCCAGCACCCAGGGGGATTCCAACAATGAGCAGTTCTTC.

This clonotype was detected a few times. The chain is built from TRBV6-2 or TRBV6-3 and TRBJ2-3; no reliable D call. Germline lookup yields CDR1 MNHEY and CDR2 SVGEGT. V was shortened by 0 bases and J by 5 bases, with 3 bases between the two germline ends. The CDR3 is 12 amino acids. The CDR3 here is CASSYSVDTQYF. CDR3 nucleotide sequence: TGTGCCAGCAGTTACTCGGTAGATACGCAGTATTTT.

This clonotype was counted only a few times. The chain couples TRBV6-1 to TRBJ1-1; no clear D. Germline assignment: CDR1 MNHNS and CDR2 SASEGT. V was clipped by 2 bases and J by 0 bases, with 10 bases between them. The CDR3 runs to 15 residues. DNA of the CDR3: TGTGCCAGCAGTGAACAAGGCAGACTGAACACTGAAGCTTTCTTT. This codes for CASSEQGRLNTEAFF.

This clonotype was counted only a few times. V is TRBV29-1 and J is TRBJ2-2, with 7 bases matching TRBD2. Trimming took 7 bases from V and 3 from J; bases not matched to a gene: 5. The germline gives CDR1 SQVTM, CDR2 ANQGSEA. The CDR3 length is 13 residues. CDR3 amino acids: CSAPGLHTGELFF. CDR3 bases: TGCAGCGCCCCGGGACTACACACCGGGGAGCTGTTTTTT.

The V and J genes are TRBV27 and TRBJ1-2; TRBD1 is a possible D gene (5 bases). CDR3 length equals 14 residues. Trimming took 7 bases from V and 4 from J, leaving 16 bases between them. The germline CDR1 and CDR2 sequences are MNHEY and SMNVEV (reference sequence). The CDR3 DNA reads as TGTGCCAGCAAAAAAGGCAGGGACGGCTATGGCTACACCTTC. This sequence encodes CASKKGRDGYGYTF.

The chain has TRBV19 and TRBJ1-2, with D possibly matching TRBD1 (5 bases). Germline loops: CDR1 LNHDA, CDR2 SQIVND (reference sequence). V was pared by 6 bases and J by 4 bases, with 15 bases between. The CDR3 loop spans 14 amino acids. CDR3 sequence reads: CASRRTGGGYGYTF. CDR3 coding DNA: TGTGCCAGTAGAAGGACCGGGGGGGGCTATGGCTACACCTTC. Full variable domain (rest looked up from reference TRBV19 and TRBJ1-2): DGGITQSPKYLFRKEGQNVTLSCEQNLNHDAMYWYRQDPGQGLRLIYYSQIVNDFQKGDIAEGYSVSREKKESFPLTVTSAQKNPTAFYLCASRRTGGGYGYTFGSGTRLTVV.

At least ten counts were recorded for this clonotype. The CDR3 nucleotides are TGTGCCAGCAGAGACCTCGTTGGTACTGAAGCTTTCTTT. This translates into CASRDLVGTEAFF. This rearrangement joins TRBV2 to TRBJ1-1; D gene ambiguous. The CDR3 runs 13 residues. The germline V gene has CDR1 SNHLY and CDR2 FYNNEI. The V and J ends lost 6 bases and 5 bases respectively, with 13 bases between them. Combining the CDR3 with reference TRBV2 and TRBJ1-1 gives the whole variable domain EPEVTQTPSHQVTQMGQEVILRCVPISNHLYFYWYRQILGQKVEFLVSFYNNEISEKSEIFDDQFSVERPDGSNFTLKIRSTKLEDSAMYFCASRDLVGTEAFFGQGTRLTVV.

This clonotype was recorded at least ten times. The chain employs TRBV27 and TRBJ1-1, with 10 positions matching TRBD1. CDR3 length equals 16 residues. In germline, CDR1 is MNHEY, CDR2 SMNVEV (reference sequence). V gave up 6 bases and J gave up 4 bases; unmatched junction bases: 11. CDR3 sequence (DNA): TGTGCCAGCAGAAGAGGGACAGGGGTCTTCGGCACTGAAGCTTTCTTT. It encodes CASRRGTGVFGTEAFF.

This clonotype was observed a few times. The chain is built from TRBV27 and TRBJ1-2, with no clear D. This CDR3 region has 13 residues. Germline CDR1 MNHEY, CDR2 SMNVEV (reference sequence). The germline V and J ends were trimmed by 6 bases and 10 bases, with 18 bases remaining between them. The CDR3 DNA reads TGTGCCAGCAGAGCTGGACGGAGCGTAAACTACACCTTC. Protein sequence: CASRAGRSVNYTF.

In its sample, this clonotype was seen many times. The V and J genes are TRBV6-1 and TRBJ1-2; 7 nucleotides line up with TRBD1. The germline V gene encodes CDR1 MNHNS and CDR2 SASEGT. V dropped 5 bases and J dropped 4; count of bases not matched to a gene: 7. The CDR3 sequence is 14 residues long. The CDR3 DNA sequence: TGTGCCAGCAGTCACCCACAGGGGATCTATGGCTACACCTTC. Translating gives CASSHPQGIYGYTF.

This rearrangement joins TRBV20-1 to TRBJ1-2; D may be TRBD1 (5 bases). V shed 6 bases and J shed 3 bases, with 11 bases lying between them. The V gene's germline CDR1 is DFQATT and CDR2 SNEGSKA (reference sequence). The CDR3 sequence is 12 residues long. The CDR3 DNA is TGCAGTGCCATGACAGCGGACTATGGCTACACCTTC. This codes for CSAMTADYGYTF.

To note about this clonotype: One base away lies a much larger clone, so this may be a sequencing read error. This rearrangement joins TRBV3-1 to TRBJ1-1, with a weak D call TRBD1 (6 bases). Germline V gives CDR1 LGHDT, CDR2 YNNKEL (reference sequence). The CDR3 has 15 amino acids. CDR3 coding DNA: TGTGCCAGCAGCTTTACAGGGATTGAGAACACTGACGCTTTCTTT. It yields the protein CASSFTGIENTDAFF.

This clonotype was recorded many times. This chain uses TRBV12-5 with TRBJ1-1; D call uncertain. The CDR3 covers 12 residues. Trimming cost V 3 bases and J 4 bases, with 6 bases left between them. Per germline, CDR1 LGHNT and CDR2 FRNRAP. The CDR3 DNA follows: TGTGCTAGTGGTTTCGTGGGCACTGAAGCTTTCTTT. Translating it yields CASGFVGTEAFF.

This clonotype was counted ten times or more. This chain joins TRBV7-8 and TRBJ2-1, with TRBD2 matching 10 bases. The CDR3 is made up of 14 amino acids. V lost 3 bases to trimming and J lost 9 bases; unmatched junction nucleotides: 5. The germline V gene has CDR1 SGHVS and CDR2 FQNEAQ. The CDR3 DNA is TGTGCCAGCAGCTTTGCTAGCGGGAGAAGTGAGCAGTTCTTC. It yields the protein CASSFASGRSEQFF.

This clonotype was picked up many times. The CDR3 DNA follows: TGTGCCACCAGTGATTTCTATGGCTACACCTTC. Residues: CATSDFYGYTF. This rearrangement joins TRBV24-1 to TRBJ1-2; D not certain. Per the germline V gene, CDR1 is KGHDR and CDR2 is SFDVKD. CDR3 size: 11 residues. V was trimmed by 1 base and J by 4 bases, leaving 0 bases between them.

On this clonotype itself: Given a much more abundant clone one base away, this may be a read error. The genes are TRBV10-3 and TRBJ2-7; D possibly corresponds to TRBD2 (5 bases). Germline V gene sequence: CDR1 ENHRY, CDR2 SYGVKD. V was trimmed by 6 bases and J by 3 bases, leaving 12 bases between them. The CDR3 extends over 13 amino acids. The CDR3 DNA follows: TGTGCCATCAGCAAGGGAAGCGGCTACGAGCAGTACTTC. It translates to CAISKGSGYEQYF.

In its sample, this clonotype was seen a few times. The chain joins TRBV6-9 to TRBJ2-2; D unclear. The CDR3 spans 14 residues. Germline-derived CDR1 and CDR2 are MNHGY and SVAAGI. V was pared by 3 bases and J by 0 bases, with 5 bases between. CDR3 region: CASSYGANTGELFF. As DNA, the CDR3 is TGTGCCAGCAGTTACGGAGCGAACACCGGGGAGCTGTTTTTT.

The table lists this clonotype with many counts. The chain is built from TRBV3-1 and TRBJ2-7, with D uncertain. Germline values: CDR1 LGHDT, CDR2 YNNKEL (reference sequence). Trimming removed 0 bases at V and 5 bases at J, with 8 bases between. The CDR3 totals 13 residues. In DNA, the CDR3 is TGTGCCAGCAGCCAAGATGCCCACGACGAGCAGTACTTC. It encodes CASSQDAHDEQYF.

The chain uses TRBV12-3 or TRBV12-4 and TRBJ1-2, with D unclear. Trimming shortened V by 0 bases and J by 4 bases, and 6 bases separated the two germline ends. The CDR3 contains 13 residues. The DNA for the CDR3 is TGTGCCAGCAGTTTAGCGGTTCTCTATGGCTACACCTTC. It translates to CASSLAVLYGYTF.

This clonotype came up many times. The chain links TRBV27 to TRBJ2-2; TRBD2 matches at 9 bases. There are 16 residues in the CDR3. V gave up 2 bases and J gave up 4 bases; unmatched junction bases: 5. Germline CDR1 is MNHEY and CDR2 is SMNVEV (reference sequence). The CDR3, as DNA: TGTGCCAGCAGTTTACGGCCTAGCGGGACCACCGGGGAGCTGTTTTTT. The encoded protein is CASSLRPSGTTGELFF.

This clonotype was picked up many times. The J gene is TRBJ2-7, the V gene TRBV2; no firm D call. The V and J ends lost 8 bases and 3 bases respectively, with 8 bases between them. CDR3 length: 11 residues. Germline CDR1 and CDR2: SNHLY and FYNNEI. This CDR3 reads CASDGDYEQYF. In DNA form, the CDR3 reads TGTGCCAGCGACGGCGACTACGAGCAGTACTTC.

This clonotype has ten or more counts. The rearrangement joins TRBV3-1 to TRBJ2-5, with TRBD1 matching 9 bases. The CDR3 totals 16 residues. V shed 0 bases and J 6 bases; nucleotides not matched to a gene: 8. CDR1 is LGHDT, CDR2 YNNKEL, per germline (reference sequence). The CDR3 DNA is TGTGCCAGCAGCCAAGAAGAGGGGACAGGGAGAAAGACCCAGTACTTC. This translates into CASSQEEGTGRKTQYF.

This clonotype appeared many times. The chain uses TRBV18 and TRBJ2-1; TRBD1 is a possible D gene (6 bases). Per the germline V gene, CDR1 is KGHSH and CDR2 is LQKENI. The CDR3 covers 13 residues. Trimming took 8 bases from V and 12 from J, leaving 20 bases between them. The CDR3 sequence: CASHQRMDRAQFF. In nucleotides, the CDR3 is TGTGCCAGCCATCAGAGGATGGACAGAGCGCAGTTCTTC.

This clonotype has ten or more counts. The chain combines TRBV7-2 with TRBJ1-2; possibly TRBD1 for D (5 bases). Germline values: CDR1 SGHTA, CDR2 FQGNSA. This CDR3 has 15 amino acids. Trimming cost V 1 base and J 5 bases, with 14 bases left between them. The CDR3 coding sequence is TGTGCCAGCAGCTTAGTCGGGGGATCCCAGTATGGCTACACCTTC. This gives the protein CASSLVGGSQYGYTF.

On this clonotype itself: A read error may explain this, as a much larger clone is one base away. V is TRBV7-6 and J is TRBJ1-2; 7 bases map to TRBD1. The CDR3 is 13 amino acids. The junction had 3 bases not matched to a gene; V was cut back by 4 bases and J by 4 bases. The germline V gene has CDR1 SGHVS and CDR2 FNYEAQ. CDR3: CASSSQGTYGYTF. CDR3 coding DNA: TGTGCCAGCAGCTCACAGGGGACCTATGGCTACACCTTC.

Ten or more counts support this clonotype. The chain links TRBV20-1 to TRBJ2-1, with 8 bases fitting TRBD1. Unmatched junction bases numbered 8, after V lost 6 bases and J lost 7 bases. CDR1 is DFQATT, CDR2 SNEGSKA, per germline (reference sequence). The CDR3 has 13 residues. The CDR3 sequence: CSARGQVGNEQFF. The CDR3 DNA follows: TGCAGTGCCCGGGGACAGGTAGGAAATGAGCAGTTCTTC.

This clonotype was seen many times. V gene TRBV3-1 combines with J gene TRBJ1-1; the D is unclear. From germline, CDR1 is LGHDT and CDR2 YNNKEL (reference sequence). V was trimmed by 4 bases and J by 4 bases, leaving 16 bases between them. This CDR3 comprises 15 residues. The CDR3 bases are TGTGCCAGCAGCCGAGGCCAACGGGTGGCCACTGAAGCTTTCTTT. Its translation is CASSRGQRVATEAFF.

This clonotype was seen at least ten times. The chain has TRBV11-2 and TRBJ2-2, with D tentatively TRBD2 (6 bases). V lost 4 bases to trimming and J lost 4 bases, with 16 bases between them. This CDR3 has 16 amino acids. From germline, CDR1 is SGHAT and CDR2 FQNNGV. The CDR3 nucleotides are TGTGCCAGCAGCTCCGGGAGTAGCGGCGTCACCGGGGAGCTGTTTTTT. It translates to CASSSGSSGVTGELFF.

This clonotype has ten or more counts. The gene calls are TRBV7-6 and TRBJ2-1, with 10 positions matching TRBD2. The CDR3 loop spans 17 amino acids. CDR1 is SGHVS and CDR2 is FNYEAQ in the germline V gene. The ends lost 4 bases at V and 6 bases at J; junction bases unmatched: 12. DNA for the CDR3: TGTGCCAGCAGCTCAAGCCCCCCTAGCGGGAGCTCCAATGAGCAGTTCTTC. Residues: CASSSSPPSGSSNEQFF.

This clonotype was observed at least ten times. The rearrangement links TRBV19 to TRBJ2-1; TRBD1 or TRBD2 may be the D gene (6 bases each). V lost 6 bases, J lost 10 bases, and 13 bases lay in between. The length of the CDR3 is 12 residues. Germline V gene lookup returns CDR1 LNHDA and CDR2 SQIVND (reference sequence). CDR3 in amino acids: CASSKQGGEQFF. DNA of the CDR3: TGTGCCAGTAGCAAACAGGGAGGCGAGCAGTTCTTC.

This clonotype was counted at least ten times. J is TRBJ2-7 and V is TRBV10-3; D call uncertain. Trimming cost V 0 bases and J 5 bases, with 8 bases left between them. This CDR3 has 13 amino acids. The germline V gene has CDR1 ENHRY and CDR2 SYGVKD. The CDR3 nucleotides are TGTGCCATCAGTGAGTCTTCTTCCGACGAGCAGTACGTC. This translates into CAISESSSDEQYV.

This clonotype appeared many times. V and J are TRBV5-1 and TRBJ2-1, with 8 positions matching TRBD1. V lost 3 bases and J lost 2; bases outside the gene matches: 7. Germline V gene data show CDR1 as SGHRS and CDR2 as YFSETQ. The CDR3 runs 16 residues. DNA for the CDR3: TGCGCCAGCAGCTCGGATTGGACAGGGACCTACAATGAGCAGTTCTTC. Amino acids: CASSSDWTGTYNEQFF.